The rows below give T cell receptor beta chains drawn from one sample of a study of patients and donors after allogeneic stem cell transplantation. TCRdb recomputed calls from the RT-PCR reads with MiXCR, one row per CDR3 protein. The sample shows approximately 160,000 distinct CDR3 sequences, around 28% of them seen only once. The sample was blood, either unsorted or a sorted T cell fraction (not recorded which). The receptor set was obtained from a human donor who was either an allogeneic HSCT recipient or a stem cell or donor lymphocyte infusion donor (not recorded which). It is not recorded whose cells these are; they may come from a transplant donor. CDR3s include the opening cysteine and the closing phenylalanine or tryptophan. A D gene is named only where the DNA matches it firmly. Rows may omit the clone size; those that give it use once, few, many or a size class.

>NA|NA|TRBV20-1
CSASYGYNEQFF
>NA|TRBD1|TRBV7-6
CASSAGGYNYGYTF
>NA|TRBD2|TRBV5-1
CASSFLAGTSGRKETQYF
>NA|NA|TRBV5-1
CASSLAQGGPQHF
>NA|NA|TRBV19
CASSPSWRPSSYNEQFF
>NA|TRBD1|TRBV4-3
CASSQENRGLETQYF
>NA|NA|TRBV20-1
CSARDLKGVLDYTF
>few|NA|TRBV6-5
CASSYSLTDEQFF
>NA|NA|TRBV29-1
CSVIQGPTDTQYF
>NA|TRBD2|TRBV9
CASSVSYRDRAGAETQYF
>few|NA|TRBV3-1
CASSQEGASNEKLFF
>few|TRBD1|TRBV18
CASSPGQGLGYGYTF
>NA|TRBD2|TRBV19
CASTPRAGYYEQYF
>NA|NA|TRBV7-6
CASSLGLSSYNEQFF
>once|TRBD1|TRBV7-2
CASSLDRGSRQYF
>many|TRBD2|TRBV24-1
CATSDHSGSGTDTQYF
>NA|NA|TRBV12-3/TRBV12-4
CASSPSNQPQHF
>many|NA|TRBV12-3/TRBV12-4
CASSLMENLNTEAFF
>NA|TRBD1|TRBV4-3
CASSPMDRGPNEQYF
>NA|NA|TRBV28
CASNTGDWTGGTQYF
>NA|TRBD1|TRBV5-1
CASSLGGQGGTDTQYF
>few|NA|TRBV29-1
CSVRQVRDTGELFF
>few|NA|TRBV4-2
CASSQEKGDGGEQFF
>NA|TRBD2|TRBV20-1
CSARVLAGGPSGELFF
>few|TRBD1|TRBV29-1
CSVGGGTGSSYEQYF
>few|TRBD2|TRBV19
CASSPGLAGAQDTGELFF
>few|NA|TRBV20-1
CSARRPGTKFRSNSPLHF
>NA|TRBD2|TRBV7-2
CASSKTSGKETQYF
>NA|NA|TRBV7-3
CASSPSQGRPQYF
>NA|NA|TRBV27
CASSLGDEQYF
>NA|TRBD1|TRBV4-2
CASSQDGTHRGGKLFF
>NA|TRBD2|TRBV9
CASSGTSGPYEQFF
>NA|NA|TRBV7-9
CASSSPTGPETQYF
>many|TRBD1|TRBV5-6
CASSLGQGATEAFF
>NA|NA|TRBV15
CATSRDAEAGRPYNEQFF
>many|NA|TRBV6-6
CASRDNTEAFF
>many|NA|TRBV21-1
CASSKEGRYPPIYNQPQHF
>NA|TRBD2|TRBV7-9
CASRRELAEGGELFF
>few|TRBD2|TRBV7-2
CASSERGGLAYQETQYF
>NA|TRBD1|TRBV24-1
CATSDLVQGAGGQPQHF